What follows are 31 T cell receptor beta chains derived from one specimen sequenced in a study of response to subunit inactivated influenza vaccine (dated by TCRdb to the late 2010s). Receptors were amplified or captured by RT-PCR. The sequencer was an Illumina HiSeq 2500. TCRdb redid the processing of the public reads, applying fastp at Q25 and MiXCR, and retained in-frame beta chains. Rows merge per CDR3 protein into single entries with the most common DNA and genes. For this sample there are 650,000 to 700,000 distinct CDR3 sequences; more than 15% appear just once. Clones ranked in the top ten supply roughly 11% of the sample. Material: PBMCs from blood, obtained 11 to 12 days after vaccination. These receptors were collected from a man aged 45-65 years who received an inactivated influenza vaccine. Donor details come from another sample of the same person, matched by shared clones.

The DNA of the CDR3 is TGTGCCAGCAGCTTAGGACAGGGTAAACGAGAGACCCAGTACTTC. It is translated as CASSLGQGKRETQYF. This chain joins TRBV7-9 and TRBJ2-5, with 7 bases matching TRBD1. CDR3 length equals 15 residues. V shed 1 base, J shed 4 bases, and the junction held 6 bases outside the gene matches. Germline V gives CDR1 SEHNR, CDR2 FQNEAQ (reference sequence). The full variable domain, with the rest looked up from reference TRBV7-9 and TRBJ2-5, is DTGVSQNPRHKITKRGQNVTFRCDPISEHNRLYWYRQTLGQGPEFLTYFQNEAQLEKSRLLSDRFSAERPKGSFSTLEIQRTEQGDSAMYLCASSLGQGKRETQYFGPGTRLLVL.

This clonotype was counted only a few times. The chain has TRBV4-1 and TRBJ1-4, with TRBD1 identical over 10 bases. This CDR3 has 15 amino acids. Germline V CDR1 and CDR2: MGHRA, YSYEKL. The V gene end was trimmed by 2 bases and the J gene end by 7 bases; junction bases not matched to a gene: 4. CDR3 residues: CASSQIGTGAEKLFF. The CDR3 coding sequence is TGCGCCAGCAGCCAAATCGGGACAGGGGCTGAAAAACTGTTTTTT.

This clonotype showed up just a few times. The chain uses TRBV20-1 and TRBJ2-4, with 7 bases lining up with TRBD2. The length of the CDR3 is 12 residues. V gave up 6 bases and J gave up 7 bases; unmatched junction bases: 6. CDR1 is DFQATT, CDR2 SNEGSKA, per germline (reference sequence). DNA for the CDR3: TGCAGTGCCCACGACGGGGGGAACATTCAGTACTTC. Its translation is CSAHDGGNIQYF.

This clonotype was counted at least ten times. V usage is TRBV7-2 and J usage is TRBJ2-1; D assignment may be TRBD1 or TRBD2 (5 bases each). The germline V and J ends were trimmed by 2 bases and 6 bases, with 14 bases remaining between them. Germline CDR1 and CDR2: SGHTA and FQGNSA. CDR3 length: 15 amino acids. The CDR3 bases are TGTGCCAGCAGCTTACGGGGCGGCCGAACCAATGAGCAGTTCTTC. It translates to CASSLRGGRTNEQFF.

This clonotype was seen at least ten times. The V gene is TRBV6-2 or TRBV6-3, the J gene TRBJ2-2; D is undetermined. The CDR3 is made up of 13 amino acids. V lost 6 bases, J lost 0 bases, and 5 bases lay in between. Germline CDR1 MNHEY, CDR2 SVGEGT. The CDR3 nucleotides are TGTGCCAGCAGCTCGACGAACACCGGGGAGCTGTTTTTT. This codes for CASSSTNTGELFF.

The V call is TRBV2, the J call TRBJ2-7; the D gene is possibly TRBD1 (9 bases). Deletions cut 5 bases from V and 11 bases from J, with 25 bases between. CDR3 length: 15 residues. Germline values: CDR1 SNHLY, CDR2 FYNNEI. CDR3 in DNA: TGTGCCAGCAGTTTAGCGGGGACAGGGCGAGTGGAGGAGTACTTC. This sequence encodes CASSLAGTGRVEEYF.

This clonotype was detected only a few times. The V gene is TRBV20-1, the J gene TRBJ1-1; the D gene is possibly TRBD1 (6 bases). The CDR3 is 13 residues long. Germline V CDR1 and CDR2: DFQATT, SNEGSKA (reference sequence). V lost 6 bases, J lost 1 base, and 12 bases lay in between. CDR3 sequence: CSAPRGANTEAFF. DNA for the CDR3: TGCAGTGCGCCGCGGGGGGCGAACACTGAAGCTTTCTTT.

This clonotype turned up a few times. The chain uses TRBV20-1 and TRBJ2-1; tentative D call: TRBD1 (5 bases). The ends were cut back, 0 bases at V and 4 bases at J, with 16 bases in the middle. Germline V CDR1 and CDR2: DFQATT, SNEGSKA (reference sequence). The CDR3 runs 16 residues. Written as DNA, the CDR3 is TGCAGTGCTAGAGATAGGCGGCAGGGCACTTACAATGAGCAGTTCTTC. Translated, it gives CSARDRRQGTYNEQFF.

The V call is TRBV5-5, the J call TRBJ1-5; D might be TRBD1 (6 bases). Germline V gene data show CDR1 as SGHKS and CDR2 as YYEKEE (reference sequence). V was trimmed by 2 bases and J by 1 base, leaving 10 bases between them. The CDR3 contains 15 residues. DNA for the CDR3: TGTGCCAGCAGCTTTACAGGGTACAGCAATCAGCCCCAGCATTTT. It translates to CASSFTGYSNQPQHF.

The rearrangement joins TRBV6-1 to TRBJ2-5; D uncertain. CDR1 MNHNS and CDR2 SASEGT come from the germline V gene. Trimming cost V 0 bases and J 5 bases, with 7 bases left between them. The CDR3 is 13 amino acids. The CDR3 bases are TGTGCCAGCAGTGAAGCAGGTTGGGAGACCCAGTACTTC. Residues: CASSEAGWETQYF.

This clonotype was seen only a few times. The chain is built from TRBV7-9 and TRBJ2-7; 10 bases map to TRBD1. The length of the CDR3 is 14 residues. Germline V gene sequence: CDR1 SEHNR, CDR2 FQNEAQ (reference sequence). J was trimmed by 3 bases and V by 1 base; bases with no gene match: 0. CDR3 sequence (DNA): TGTGCCAGCAGCTTAGGGGACAGGGGCTACGAGCAGTACTTC. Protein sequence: CASSLGDRGYEQYF.

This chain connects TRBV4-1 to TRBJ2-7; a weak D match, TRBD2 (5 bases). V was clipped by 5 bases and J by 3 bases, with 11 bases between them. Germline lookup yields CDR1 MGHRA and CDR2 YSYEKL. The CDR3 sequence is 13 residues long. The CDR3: CASSAREVYEQYF. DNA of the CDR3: TGCGCCAGCAGCGCGAGGGAAGTCTACGAGCAGTACTTC.

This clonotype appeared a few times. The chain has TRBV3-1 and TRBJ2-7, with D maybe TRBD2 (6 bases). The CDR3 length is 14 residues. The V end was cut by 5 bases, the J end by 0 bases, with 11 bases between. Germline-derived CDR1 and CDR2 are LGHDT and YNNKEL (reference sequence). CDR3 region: CASSYGTYSYEQYF. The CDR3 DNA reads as TGTGCCAGCAGCTATGGGACTTACTCCTACGAGCAGTACTTC.

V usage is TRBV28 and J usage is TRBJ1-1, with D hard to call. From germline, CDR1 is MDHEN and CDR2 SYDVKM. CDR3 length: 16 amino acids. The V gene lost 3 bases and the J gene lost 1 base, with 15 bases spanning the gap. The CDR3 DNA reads TGTGCCAGCAGTTTCGGGAGGGCCCGACAGAACACTGAAGCTTTCTTT. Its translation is CASSFGRARQNTEAFF.

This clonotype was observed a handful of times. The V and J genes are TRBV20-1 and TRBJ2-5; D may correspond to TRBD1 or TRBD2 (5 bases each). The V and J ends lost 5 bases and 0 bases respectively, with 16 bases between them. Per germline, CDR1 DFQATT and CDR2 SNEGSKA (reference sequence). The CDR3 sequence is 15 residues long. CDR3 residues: CSAQGRTWYQETQYF. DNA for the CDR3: TGCAGTGCTCAGGGACGGACTTGGTACCAAGAGACCCAGTACTTC.

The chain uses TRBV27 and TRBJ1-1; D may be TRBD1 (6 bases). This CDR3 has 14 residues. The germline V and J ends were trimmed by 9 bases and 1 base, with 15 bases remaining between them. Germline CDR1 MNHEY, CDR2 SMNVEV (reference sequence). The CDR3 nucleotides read TGTGCCAGTGGGGGGCAGGGGAGGAACACTGAAGCTTTCTTT. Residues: CASGGQGRNTEAFF.

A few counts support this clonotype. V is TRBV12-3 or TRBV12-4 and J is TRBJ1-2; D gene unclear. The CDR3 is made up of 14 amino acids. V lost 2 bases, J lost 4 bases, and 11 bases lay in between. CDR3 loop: CASSLTPDFYGYTF. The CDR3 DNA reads TGTGCCAGCAGTTTAACCCCCGATTTCTATGGCTACACCTTC.

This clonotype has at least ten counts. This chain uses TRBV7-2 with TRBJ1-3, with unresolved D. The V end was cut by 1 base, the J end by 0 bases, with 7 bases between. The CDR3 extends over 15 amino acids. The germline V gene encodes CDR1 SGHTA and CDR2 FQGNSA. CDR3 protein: CASSLGTASGNTIYF. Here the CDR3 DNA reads TGTGCCAGCAGCTTAGGTACGGCCTCTGGAAACACCATATATTTT.

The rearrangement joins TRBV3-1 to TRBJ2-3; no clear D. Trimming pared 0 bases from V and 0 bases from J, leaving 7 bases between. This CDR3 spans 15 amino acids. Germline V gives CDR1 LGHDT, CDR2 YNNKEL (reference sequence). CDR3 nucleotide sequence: TGTGCCAGCAGCCAAGATCCGACTAGCACAGATACGCAGTATTTT. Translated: CASSQDPTSTDTQYF.

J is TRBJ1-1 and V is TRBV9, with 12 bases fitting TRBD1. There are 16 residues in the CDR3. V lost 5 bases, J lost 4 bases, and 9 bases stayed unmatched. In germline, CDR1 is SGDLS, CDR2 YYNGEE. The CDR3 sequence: CASRPGQGAWSTEAFF. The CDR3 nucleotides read TGTGCCAGCAGGCCGGGACAGGGGGCTTGGAGCACTGAAGCTTTCTTT.

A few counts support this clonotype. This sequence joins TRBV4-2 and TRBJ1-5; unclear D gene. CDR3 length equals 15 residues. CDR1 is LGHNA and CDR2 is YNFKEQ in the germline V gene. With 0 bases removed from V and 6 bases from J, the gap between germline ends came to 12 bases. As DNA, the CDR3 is TGTGCCAGCAGCCAAGATTATACAGATGCTCAGCCCCAGCATTTT. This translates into CASSQDYTDAQPQHF.

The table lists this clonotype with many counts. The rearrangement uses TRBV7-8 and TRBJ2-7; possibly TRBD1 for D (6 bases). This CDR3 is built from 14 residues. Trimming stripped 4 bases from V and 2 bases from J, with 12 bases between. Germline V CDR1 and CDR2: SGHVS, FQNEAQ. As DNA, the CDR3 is TGTGCCAGCAGCTCGTACAGGGTCACCTACGAGCAGTACTTC. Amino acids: CASSSYRVTYEQYF.

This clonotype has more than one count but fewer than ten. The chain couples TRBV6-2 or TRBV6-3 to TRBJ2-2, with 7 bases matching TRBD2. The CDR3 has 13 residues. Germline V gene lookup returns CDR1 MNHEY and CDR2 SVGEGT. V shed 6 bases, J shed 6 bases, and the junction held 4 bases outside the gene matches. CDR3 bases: TGTGCCAGCAGATCGGGACTACCCGGGGAGCTGTTTTTT. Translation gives CASRSGLPGELFF.

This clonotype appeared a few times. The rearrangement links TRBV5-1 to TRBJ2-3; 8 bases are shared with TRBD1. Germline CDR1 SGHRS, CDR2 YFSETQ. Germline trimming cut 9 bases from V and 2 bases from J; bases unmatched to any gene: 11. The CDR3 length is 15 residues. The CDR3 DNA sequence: TGCGCCACCAAATACCAGACAGGGGCCACAGATACGCAGTATTTT. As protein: CATKYQTGATDTQYF. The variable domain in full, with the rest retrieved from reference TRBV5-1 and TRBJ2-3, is KAGVTQTPRYLIKTRGQQVTLSCSPISGHRSVSWYQQTPGQGLQFLFEYFSETQRNKGNFPGRFSGRQFSNSRSEMNVSTLELGDSALYLCATKYQTGATDTQYFGPGTRLTVL.

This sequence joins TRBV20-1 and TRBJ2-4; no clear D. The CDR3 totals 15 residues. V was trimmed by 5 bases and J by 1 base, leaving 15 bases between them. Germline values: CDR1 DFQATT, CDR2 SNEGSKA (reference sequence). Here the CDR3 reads CSAPVVHEAKNIQYF. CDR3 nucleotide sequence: TGCAGTGCTCCGGTTGTACATGAGGCCAAAAACATTCAGTACTTC.

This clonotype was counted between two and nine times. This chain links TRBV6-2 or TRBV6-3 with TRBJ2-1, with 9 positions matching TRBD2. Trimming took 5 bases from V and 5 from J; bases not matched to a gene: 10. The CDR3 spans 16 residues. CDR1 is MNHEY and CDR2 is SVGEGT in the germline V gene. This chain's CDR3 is CASSATGLAIHNEQFF. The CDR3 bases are TGTGCCAGCAGTGCCACCGGACTAGCGATCCACAATGAGCAGTTCTTC.

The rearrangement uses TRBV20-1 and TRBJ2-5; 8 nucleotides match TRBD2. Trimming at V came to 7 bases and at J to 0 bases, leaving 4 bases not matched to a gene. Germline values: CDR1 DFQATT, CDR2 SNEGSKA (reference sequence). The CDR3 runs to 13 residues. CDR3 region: CSGEAGDQETQYF. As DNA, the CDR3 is TGCAGTGGGGAAGCGGGAGACCAAGAGACCCAGTACTTC.

In DNA form, the CDR3 reads TGTGCCTGGAGCCCTAAAGGAGGGGGTCTCTACGAGCAGTACTTC. Its protein is CAWSPKGGGLYEQYF. The V call is TRBV30, the J call TRBJ2-7; either TRBD1 or TRBD2 may supply D (6 bases each). Looked up from germline, CDR1 is GTSNPN and CDR2 is SVGIG (reference sequence). V shed 3 bases and J shed 3 bases, with 18 bases lying between them. This CDR3 is built from 15 residues. The entire variable domain, with the rest obtained from reference TRBV30 and TRBJ2-7, is as follows: SQTIHQWPATLVQPVGSPLSLECTVEGTSNPNLYWYRQAAGRGLQLLFYSVGIGQISSEVPQNLSASRPQDRQFILSSKKLLLSDSGFYLCAWSPKGGGLYEQYFGPGTRLTVT.

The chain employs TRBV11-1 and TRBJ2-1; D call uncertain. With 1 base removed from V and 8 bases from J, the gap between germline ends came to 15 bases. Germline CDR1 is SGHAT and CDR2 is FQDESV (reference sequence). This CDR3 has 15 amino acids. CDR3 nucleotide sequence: TGTGCCAGCAGCTTAGTTGGCAGACCCCGCGATGAGCAGTTCTTC. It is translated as CASSLVGRPRDEQFF.

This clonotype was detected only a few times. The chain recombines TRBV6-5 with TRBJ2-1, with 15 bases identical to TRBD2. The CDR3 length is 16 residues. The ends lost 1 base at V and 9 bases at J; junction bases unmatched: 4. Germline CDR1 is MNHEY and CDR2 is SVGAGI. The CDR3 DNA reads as TGTGCCAGCAGTTACTTAGGACTAGCGGGAGGGGGTGAGCAGTTCTTC. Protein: CASSYLGLAGGGEQFF.

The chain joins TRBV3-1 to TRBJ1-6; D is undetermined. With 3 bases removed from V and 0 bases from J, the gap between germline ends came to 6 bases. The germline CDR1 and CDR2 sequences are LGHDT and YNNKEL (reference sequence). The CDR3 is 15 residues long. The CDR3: CASSQSDSYNSPLHF. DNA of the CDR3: TGTGCCAGCAGCCAGAGTGACTCCTATAATTCACCCCTCCACTTT. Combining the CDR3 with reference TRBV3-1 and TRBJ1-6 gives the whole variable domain DTAVSQTPKYLVTQMGNDKSIKCEQNLGHDTMYWYKQDSKKFLKIMFSYNNKELIINETVPNRFSPKSPDKAHLNLHINSLELGDSAVYFCASSQSDSYNSPLHFGNGTRLTVT.